This TCR beta chain comes out of a study of blood T cell repertoires in COVID-19. Study overall: The study drew acute and convalescent COVID-19 samples from the United States, Italy and Spain.

The CDR3 has 14 amino acids. V gave up 1 base and J gave up 5 bases, with 12 bases separating them. Germline CDR1 is MGHRA and CDR2 is YSYEKL. TCRdb's table, derived via immunoSEQ multiplex PCR, lists solely in-frame clones and lacks some. The data show around 300,000 clones, 88% seen once. Clinical history as reported by participants underpinned cohort assignment. Two negative PCRs, clearance, or symptom resolution had been documented for recovered Cohort 3 donors. This clonotype was obtained from a woman in her 30s who had recovered from COVID-19. The V and J genes are TRBV4-1 and TRBJ2-7; possibly TRBD1 for D (5 bases). The sequenced sample was PBMCs or T cells enriched from blood (not recorded which). The CDR3 DNA is TGCGCCAGCAGCCAAGGGTCCAGGGCCCACGAGCAGTACTTC. It translates to CASSQGSRAHEQYF.